Listed below are T cell receptor beta chains from one sample, sequenced in a study of blood T cell repertoires in COVID-19. Profiled with immunoSEQ multiplex PCR; TCRdb holds only in-frame clones, not every one. The sample lists around 150,000 clones; 82% were seen once. Sequenced material: peripheral blood. The origin of the receptors is a woman older than 75 with acute or convalescent COVID-19. Each CDR3 is given with its conserved first and last residue. The D gene is left open where the match is weak. Only some rows state a clone size, as once, few, many or a class for expanded clones.

J gene,D gene,clone size,V gene,CDR3 protein,CDR3 DNA
TRBJ1-2,-,-,TRBV5-8,CASSQGGWTYGYTF,TGTGCCAGCAGCCAAGGAGGGTGGACCTATGGCTACACCTTC
TRBJ2-7,TRBD1,once,TRBV11-2,CASSAGQGFSYEQYF,TGTGCCAGCAGCGCCGGACAGGGGTTCTCCTACGAGCAGTACTTC
TRBJ2-1,-,-,TRBV29-1,CSGQTRGLEQFF,TGCAGCGGGCAGACTAGAGGACTTGAGCAGTTCTTC
TRBJ1-2,TRBD1,few,TRBV19,CASSIKGQGTANYGYTF,TGTGCCAGTAGTATTAAGGGACAGGGGACGGCAAACTATGGCTACACCTTC
TRBJ2-5,TRBD2,-,TRBV2,CASRRERDLQETQYF,TGTGCCAGCAGAAGGGAGCGGGATTTACAAGAGACCCAGTACTTC
TRBJ2-7,TRBD1,-,TRBV7-2,CASSLGTGLSYEQYF,TGTGCCAGCAGCTTGGGGACAGGCCTTTCCTACGAGCAGTACTTC
TRBJ2-2,TRBD2,few,TRBV7-9,CASSWKREGPLITGELFF,TGTGCCAGCAGCTGGAAGCGGGAGGGCCCTCTTATCACCGGGGAGCTGTTTTTT
TRBJ1-2,-,once,TRBV27,CASSPSFTGPRTF,TGTGCCAGCAGTCCTAGTTTTACAGGGCCGAGAACCTTC
TRBJ2-5,TRBD1,-,TRBV13,CASSLRAGTGSQETQYF,TGTGCCAGCAGCTTAAGGGCCGGGACAGGGAGCCAAGAGACCCAGTACTTC
TRBJ1-4,-,-,TRBV2,CASSEPGSRTNEKLFF,TGTGCCAGCAGTGAACCAGGTTCCCGAACTAATGAAAAACTGTTTTTT
TRBJ1-2,TRBD1,-,TRBV6-2/TRBV6-3,CASSQGQGYGYTF,TGTGCCAGCAGCCAGGGACAGGGCTATGGCTACACCTTC
TRBJ1-6,TRBD1,-,TRBV7-2,CASSKQGDNNSPLHF,TGTGCCAGCAGCAAACAGGGGGACAATAATTCACCCCTCCACTTT
TRBJ1-3,-,few,TRBV10-3,CAISGFGGRGGNTIYF,TGTGCCATCAGTGGATTCGGGGGGCGCGGAGGAAACACCATATATTTT
TRBJ1-5,TRBD1,-,TRBV27,CASSLAQGVGPQHF,TGTGCCAGCAGTCTGGCACAGGGGGTGGGGCCCCAGCATTTT
TRBJ1-3,TRBD1,-,TRBV5-4,CASSSEGQPGVTIYF,TGTGCCAGCAGCTCCGAGGGACAGCCCGGTGTGACCATATATTTT
TRBJ2-1,TRBD2,-,TRBV11-2,CASSEPGLAGDWEQFF,TGTGCCAGCAGCGAGCCGGGACTAGCGGGAGATTGGGAGCAGTTCTTC
TRBJ1-6,TRBD1,-,TRBV4-3,CASSQEGQGAGSPLHF,TGCGCCAGCAGCCAAGAAGGACAGGGGGCCGGTTCACCCCTCCACTTT
TRBJ1-6,-,-,TRBV7-2,CASSLRGGYNSPLHF,TGTGCCAGCAGCTTAAGGGGGGGCTATAATTCACCCCTCCACTTT
TRBJ1-5,-,-,TRBV28,CASSPGLLLPQHF,TGTGCCAGCAGCCCCGGACTCCTCCTTCCCCAGCATTTT
TRBJ2-5,-,-,TRBV5-1,CASSGGSGETQYF,TGCGCCAGCAGCGGGGGGTCAGGAGAGACCCAGTACTTC
TRBJ1-4,-,-,TRBV2,CASSDNGGAREKLFF,TGTGCCAGCAGTGATAATGGAGGGGCGAGAGAAAAACTGTTTTTT
TRBJ1-5,-,-,TRBV29-1,CSATTGVSNQPQHF,TGCAGCGCCACTACAGGAGTTAGCAATCAGCCCCAGCATTTT
TRBJ1-1,-,-,TRBV15,CATSRDQNTEAFF,TGTGCCACCAGCAGAGATCAAAACACTGAAGCTTTCTTT
TRBJ1-2,TRBD1,-,TRBV18,CASSLQGISYGYTF,TGTGCCAGCTCACTACAGGGGATTTCCTATGGCTACACCTTC
TRBJ2-1,-,few,TRBV7-7,CASSPTGLNGNEQFF,TGTGCCAGCAGCCCAACGGGACTCAATGGGAATGAGCAGTTCTTC
TRBJ1-2,-,-,TRBV5-6,CASSLDPTTYYGYTF,TGTGCCAGCAGCTTGGATCCTACTACATATTATGGCTACACCTTC
TRBJ1-1,-,-,TRBV11-2,CASSLTGQVTEAFF,TGTGCCAGCAGCTTAACAGGGCAAGTGACTGAAGCTTTCTTT
TRBJ2-2,TRBD1,-,TRBV20-1,CSASSRDRVNTGELFF,TGCAGTGCTAGTAGCCGGGACAGGGTGAACACCGGGGAGCTGTTTTTT
TRBJ2-1,-,-,TRBV10-3,CATEAGPRVNEQFF,TGTGCCACTGAAGCCGGACCGCGGGTAAATGAGCAGTTCTTC
TRBJ2-1,TRBD2,-,TRBV5-1,CASSGLAASHEQFF,TGCGCCAGCAGCGGCCTAGCGGCCAGTCATGAGCAGTTCTTC
TRBJ1-2,-,-,TRBV7-9,CASSLDGYGYTF,TGTGCCAGCAGTTTAGACGGCTATGGCTACACCTTC
TRBJ1-1,-,-,TRBV27,CASRAGGGTEAFF,TGTGCCAGCAGGGCGGGGGGAGGAACTGAAGCTTTCTTT
TRBJ2-1,-,-,TRBV5-4,CASSFRGLSYNEQFF,TGTGCCAGCAGCTTTAGGGGCTTATCCTACAATGAGCAGTTCTTC
TRBJ2-1,-,-,TRBV14,CASSPLPGSSYNEQFF,TGTGCCAGCAGCCCCCTCCCGGGAAGCTCCTACAATGAGCAGTTCTTC
TRBJ2-2,-,-,TRBV9,CASSPRGTLTGELFF,TGTGCCAGCAGCCCGAGAGGCACCCTCACCGGGGAGCTGTTTTTT
TRBJ2-3,-,-,TRBV2,CASSGSARADTQYF,TGTGCCAGCAGTGGGTCCGCTCGCGCAGATACGCAGTATTTT
TRBJ2-1,TRBD2,few,TRBV5-1,CASSLAGGANEQFF,TGCGCCAGCAGCTTAGCGGGAGGGGCCAATGAGCAGTTCTTC
TRBJ2-4,-,-,TRBV29-1,CSVGLFAKNIQYF,TGCAGCGTTGGACTATTCGCCAAAAACATTCAGTACTTC
TRBJ1-1,-,-,TRBV5-1,CASSLVARNTEAFF,TGCGCCAGCAGCTTGGTTGCCAGAAACACTGAAGCTTTCTTT
TRBJ2-1,TRBD2,few,TRBV6-1,CASSDIAGSYNEQFF,TGTGCCAGCAGTGATATAGCGGGAAGCTACAATGAGCAGTTCTTC
TRBJ1-2,-,-,TRBV19,CASSDGTLPNYGYTF,TGTGCCAGTAGTGATGGGACACTCCCTAACTATGGCTACACCTTC
TRBJ1-3,-,-,TRBV14,CASSQARNTIYF,TGTGCCAGCAGCCAAGCAAGAAACACCATATATTTT
TRBJ2-2,-,few,TRBV18,CASSLLAAGDTGELFF,TGTGCCAGCTCCCTCCTCGCGGCAGGGGACACCGGGGAGCTGTTTTTT
TRBJ1-2,TRBD1,-,TRBV15,CATSLGQGTGYTF,TGTGCCACCAGCCTAGGACAGGGGACCGGCTACACCTTC
TRBJ2-5,TRBD2,once,TRBV7-2,CASSLAITSEETQYF,TGTGCCAGCAGCTTAGCGATCACTAGCGAGGAGACCCAGTACTTC
TRBJ2-5,TRBD1,once,TRBV11-2,CASSVNTGDRLTQYF,TGTGCCAGCAGCGTCAACACAGGGGATCGGTTGACCCAGTACTTC
TRBJ2-1,-,-,TRBV6-2/TRBV6-3,CASSYGTPSYNEQFF,TGTGCCAGCAGTTACGGGACACCCTCCTACAATGAGCAGTTCTTC
TRBJ1-5,TRBD1,-,TRBV18,CASTVQGLVGNQPQHF,TGTGCCAGCACTGTACAGGGGTTGGTGGGCAATCAGCCCCAGCATTTT
TRBJ2-3,TRBD2,-,TRBV18,CASSPLAGETDTQYF,TGTGCCAGCTCACCACTAGCGGGAGAAACAGATACGCAGTATTTT
TRBJ2-1,-,-,TRBV29-1,CSLNRGGEQFF,TGCAGCCTCAACAGAGGGGGTGAGCAGTTCTTC
TRBJ2-2,TRBD2,-,TRBV24-1,CATAAGANTGELFF,TGTGCCACCGCCGCGGGAGCGAACACCGGGGAGCTGTTTTTT
TRBJ2-7,-,-,TRBV5-1,CASRSGSGGAYEQYF,TGCGCCAGCAGGTCCGGGAGCGGAGGGGCCTACGAGCAGTACTTC